This T cell receptor (beta chain) stems from a study of post-analysis software for immune sequencing data. In regard to this clonotype: Its antigen is as yet unknown.

Trimming removed 5 bases at V and 3 bases at J, with 10 bases between. The length of the CDR3 is 14 residues. Study findings and constraints: The five TRBV segments detected at higher frequency in patients than in controls included TRBV5-6, TRBV5-1 and TRBV20-1.

Included in the TCR beta cDNA libraries were unique molecular identifiers. MiXCR, applied by TCRdb to the PCR reads, yields one record per CDR3 protein. The sample includes around 440,000 distinct CDR3 sequences, over 35% seen only once; the top ten take over 10%. The specimen sequenced was blood. The sequence came from a girl aged 5-17 years with multiple sclerosis. V gene TRBV12-3 or TRBV12-4 combines with J gene TRBJ1-4; tentatively, D is TRBD1 (5 bases). The CDR3 protein is CASSRGAANEKLFF. For the CDR3, the DNA is TGTGCCAGCAGTAGGGGCGCCGCTAATGAAAAACTGTTTTTT.